This TCR beta chain was observed in a study of blood T cells in healthy people across ages. The use of a sample-barcoded 5' primer and a J-beta primer mix characterized a second PCR of about 6 to 12 cycles. One entry per CDR3 protein results from TCRdb running MiXCR on the 5' RACE reads. The sample includes 1.5 million to 2 million distinct CDR3 sequences, more than 35% of them seen just once. V gave up 4 bases and J gave up 2 bases, with 7 bases separating them. CDR3 length: 13 amino acids. Germline CDR1 is KGHSH and CDR2 is LQKENI. The sequenced material came from blood. The chain recombines TRBV18 with TRBJ2-3; D unresolved. This clonotype was sampled from a human donor in good health. The CDR3 reads CASSQTDTDTQYF. CDR3 nucleotide sequence: TGTGCCAGCTCACAAACTGACACAGATACGCAGTATTTT.